Following are 24 T cell receptor beta chains from one sample sequenced in a study of blood T cell repertoires in COVID-19. Assay: immunoSEQ multiplex PCR; the TCRdb copy retains only in-frame clones and omits some. The repertoire consists of 150,000 to 200,000 clones, with approximately 85% occurring once and the leading ten covering roughly 9%. The sequencing input was PBMCs or T cells enriched from blood (not recorded which). These receptors were taken from a woman aged 18-29 years who had recovered from COVID-19.

The V gene is TRBV3-1 (or the pseudogene TRBV3-2), the J gene TRBJ1-1; 7 nucleotides line up with TRBD1. The CDR3 runs to 17 residues. CDR1 is LGHDT, CDR2 YNNKEL, per germline (reference sequence). Trimming removed 1 base from V and 1 base from J; junction bases left unmatched: 9. The CDR3 region has the DNA TGTGCCAGCAGCCAAGCGTTTCGGGACAGAAAGAACACTGAAGCTTTCTTT. Translating gives CASSQAFRDRKNTEAFF.

The chain is built from TRBV7-2 and TRBJ2-7; D is perhaps TRBD2 (5 bases). V lost 0 bases to trimming and J lost 2 bases, with 14 bases between them. CDR3 size: 16 residues. Germline assignment: CDR1 SGHTA and CDR2 FQGNSA. CDR3 loop: CASSLAWSPGTYEQYF. The CDR3 region has the DNA TGTGCCAGCAGCTTAGCGTGGTCCCCCGGGACCTACGAGCAGTACTTC.

V usage is TRBV5-8 and J usage is TRBJ1-2; tentative D call: TRBD1 (6 bases). Per the germline V gene, CDR1 is SGHTS and CDR2 is YDEGEE. V was shortened by 2 bases and J by 3 bases, with 14 bases between the two germline ends. CDR3 size: 15 residues. CDR3 bases: TGTGCCAGCAGCTTTCAGGGGCTCCCTTACTATGGCTACACCTTC. It codes for CASSFQGLPYYGYTF.

The chain carries TRBV5-6 and TRBJ2-7, with a weak D call TRBD2 (6 bases). V shed 4 bases and J shed 4 bases, with 21 bases lying between them. This CDR3 contains 16 residues. Germline V gene lookup returns CDR1 SGHDT and CDR2 YYEEEE. CDR3 in DNA: TGTGCCAGCAGCCGGGGGACGGCGGGGTTACAATACGAGCAGTACTTC. Amino acids: CASSRGTAGLQYEQYF.

This clone has only a few counts. The CDR3 protein is CASSLDRGNTGELFF. CDR3 bases: TGTGCCAGCAGTTTAGACAGGGGGAACACCGGGGAGCTGTTTTTT. This chain links TRBV2 with TRBJ2-2, with 8 bases matching TRBD1. The CDR3 has 15 residues. J lost 1 base, V lost 5 bases, and 3 bases had no gene match. From germline, CDR1 is SNHLY and CDR2 FYNNEI. Combining the CDR3 with reference TRBV2 and TRBJ2-2 gives the whole variable domain EPEVTQTPSHQVTQMGQEVILRCVPISNHLYFYWYRQILGQKVEFLVSFYNNEISEKSEIFDDQFSVERPDGSNFTLKIRSTKLEDSAMYFCASSLDRGNTGELFFGEGSRLTVL.

For the CDR3, the DNA is TGTGCCACCAGGGACAGTGGCGACTATGGCTACACCTTC. Its translation is CATRDSGDYGYTF. V usage is TRBV24-1 and J usage is TRBJ1-2, with D possibly being TRBD1 (6 bases). Germline CDR1 and CDR2: KGHDR and SFDVKD. V gave up 7 bases and J gave up 3 bases, with 11 bases separating them. This CDR3 comprises 13 residues.

The chain recombines TRBV6-5 with TRBJ2-5, with a weak D call TRBD2 (6 bases). CDR3 length equals 14 residues. The germline CDR1 and CDR2 sequences are MNHEY and SVGAGI. Deletions cut 5 bases from V and 1 base from J, with 11 bases between. CDR3 sequence reads: CASSPDGGQETQYF. As DNA, the CDR3 is TGTGCCAGCAGTCCCGACGGGGGCCAAGAGACCCAGTACTTC.

This chain links TRBV27 with TRBJ1-6, with 8 nucleotides matching TRBD1. The V and J ends lost 4 bases and 7 bases, in that order; junction bases with no gene match: 9. The length of the CDR3 is 16 residues. CDR1 MNHEY and CDR2 SMNVEV come from the germline V gene (reference sequence). CDR3 DNA sequence: TGTGCCAGCAGTTCCAGGGGGCTGGGTGGGAATTCACCCCTCCACTTT. Its translation: CASSSRGLGGNSPLHF.

This clone was detected once. The chain combines TRBV7-2 with TRBJ2-7; 10 nucleotides agree with TRBD1. This CDR3 is 16 amino acids long. CDR1 and CDR2 (germline): SGHTA, FQGNSA. The V gene end was trimmed by 2 bases and the J gene end by 5 bases; junction bases not matched to a gene: 9. This CDR3 reads CASSLSPGQGMDEQYF. The CDR3 DNA is TGTGCCAGCAGCTTATCCCCGGGACAGGGGATGGACGAGCAGTACTTC.

V usage is TRBV5-4 and J usage is TRBJ1-6, with TRBD1 as a possible D gene (6 bases). Deletions cut 0 bases from V and 6 bases from J, with 10 bases between. The CDR3 is 15 amino acids. Germline V gives CDR1 SGHNT, CDR2 YYREEE (reference sequence). CDR3 protein: CASSLGGQGNSPLHF. The CDR3 DNA reads TGTGCCAGCAGCTTGGGGGGGCAGGGTAATTCACCCCTCCACTTT.

Here the CDR3 reads CASSPPIRVPQETQYF. DNA for the CDR3: TGTGCCAGCTCACCTCCGATCCGGGTTCCCCAAGAGACCCAGTACTTC. V and J are TRBV18 and TRBJ2-5, with D unresolved. Germline lookup yields CDR1 KGHSH and CDR2 LQKENI. V was trimmed by 3 bases and J by 1 base, leaving 15 bases between them. The CDR3 totals 16 residues. The full variable domain, in which reference TRBV18 and TRBJ2-5 provide the parts outside the CDR3, is NAGVMQNPRHLVRRRGQEARLRCSPMKGHSHVYWYRQLPEEGLKFMVYLQKENIIDESGMPKERFSAEFPKEGPSILRIQQVVRGDSAAYFCASSPPIRVPQETQYFGPGTRLLVL.

V is TRBV29-1 and J is TRBJ2-7; a weak D match, TRBD2 (5 bases). The germline V gene encodes CDR1 SQVTM and CDR2 ANQGSEA. This CDR3 contains 14 residues. V lost 6 bases and J lost 4, with 19 bases in between. CDR3 protein: CSVDPGSGMYEQYF. The CDR3, as DNA: TGCAGCGTCGACCCGGGCTCGGGGATGTACGAGCAGTACTTC.

This clone was recorded only once. The J gene is TRBJ1-1, the V gene TRBV7-2, with 7 positions matching TRBD1. Germline values: CDR1 SGHTA, CDR2 FQGNSA. Trimming at V came to 5 bases and at J to 4 bases, leaving 19 bases not matched to a gene. There are 18 residues in the CDR3. The CDR3 DNA is TGTGCCAGCAGCAGACTCCAAGCCGGGACAGAAAAGGCCACTGAAGCTTTCTTT. This gives the protein CASSRLQAGTEKATEAFF.

This clone has more than one count but fewer than ten. The rearrangement uses TRBV10-3 and TRBJ2-5; possibly TRBD2 for D (5 bases). The V gene lost 3 bases and the J gene lost 2 bases, with 13 bases spanning the gap. This CDR3 is 15 amino acids long. Per germline, CDR1 ENHRY and CDR2 SYGVKD. The DNA of the CDR3 is TGTGCCATCAGTGATCAACGGACGGGGCAAGAGACCCAGTACTTC. This encodes CAISDQRTGQETQYF.

This chain uses TRBV28 with TRBJ1-2; possibly TRBD1 for D (6 bases). V lost 6 bases to trimming and J lost 8 bases, with 16 bases between them. CDR1 is MDHEN and CDR2 is SYDVKM in the germline V gene. The CDR3 contains 13 residues. The chain's CDR3 is CASRPDRTLGYTF. The CDR3 DNA follows: TGTGCCAGCAGGCCCGACAGGACGCTGGGCTACACCTTC.

The chain has TRBV6-5 and TRBJ1-1; D unclear. V was clipped by 2 bases and J by 11 bases, with 18 bases between them. Germline CDR1 MNHEY, CDR2 SVGAGI. The CDR3 has 14 residues. This chain's CDR3 is CASSYRGGREVAFF. In nucleotides, the CDR3 is TGTGCCAGCAGTTACCGAGGCGGCCGGGAGGTCGCTTTCTTT.

This clone appeared once. V usage is TRBV27 and J usage is TRBJ2-1; TRBD2 matches 13 bases. J was trimmed by 6 bases and V by 6 bases; bases with no gene match: 5. This CDR3 is built from 15 residues. Germline assignment: CDR1 MNHEY and CDR2 SMNVEV (reference sequence). In nucleotides, the CDR3 is TGTGCCAGCAGCTCAGGACTAGCGGGGGTCAATGAGCAGTTCTTC. Amino acid sequence: CASSSGLAGVNEQFF.

The V and J genes are TRBV28 and TRBJ2-7; a weak D match, TRBD2 (6 bases). V shed 5 bases and J shed 5 bases, with 19 bases lying between them. This CDR3 is 15 amino acids long. Germline-derived CDR1 and CDR2 are MDHEN and SYDVKM. DNA for the CDR3: TGTGCCAGCAGTCTAGGGTTCGGGGGAAGGGACGAGCAGTACTTC. Amino acids: CASSLGFGGRDEQYF.

CDR3 amino acids: CASSLLRDFSGNTIYF. The CDR3, as DNA: TGTGCCAGCAGCTTGCTGAGGGACTTCTCTGGAAACACCATATATTTT. The rearrangement joins TRBV5-8 to TRBJ1-3; D perhaps matches TRBD1 (5 bases). Germline loops: CDR1 SGHTS, CDR2 YDEGEE. There are 16 residues in the CDR3. V dropped 1 base and J dropped 0 bases, with 11 bases sitting between them.

The chain links TRBV3-1 (or the pseudogene TRBV3-2) to TRBJ2-1; 10 bases are shared with TRBD2. This CDR3 region has 15 residues. Germline V gene lookup returns CDR1 LGHDT and CDR2 YNNKEL (reference sequence). Losses at the gene ends were 0 bases for V and 9 bases for J; bases not matched to a gene: 5. The CDR3 DNA reads TGTGCCAGCAGCCAAGATGCTAGCGGGAGTCGTGAGCAGTTCTTC. Protein: CASSQDASGSREQFF.

The chain recombines TRBV28 with TRBJ2-5, with 9 bases that match TRBD2. The length of the CDR3 is 18 residues. Germline loops: CDR1 MDHEN, CDR2 SYDVKM. Trimming removed 5 bases from V and 0 bases from J; junction bases left unmatched: 13. In nucleotides, the CDR3 is TGTGCCAGCAGTCCGGCGGAGGGGCGGGGGGGAAACCAAGAGACCCAGTACTTC. The encoded protein is CASSPAEGRGGNQETQYF.

J is TRBJ2-7 and V is TRBV7-6; no firm D call. The CDR3 contains 15 residues. Germline V gene sequence: CDR1 SGHVS, CDR2 FNYEAQ. V lost 0 bases, J lost 2 bases, and 11 bases lay in between. The CDR3 DNA sequence: TGTGCCAGCAGCTTAGCTGAGGCCAATACCTACGAGCAGTACTTC. This sequence encodes CASSLAEANTYEQYF.

V is TRBV3-1 (or the pseudogene TRBV3-2) and J is TRBJ2-7; 8 bases map to TRBD2. Unmatched junction bases numbered 10, after V lost 4 bases and J lost 2 bases. CDR1 is LGHDT and CDR2 is YNNKEL in the germline V gene (reference sequence). The CDR3 is 16 residues long. The CDR3 region has the DNA TGTGCCAGCAGCCGCTCCGGGACTAGGGGCCCCTACGAGCAGTACTTC. Translating it yields CASSRSGTRGPYEQYF.

The chain couples TRBV5-6 to TRBJ2-7; the D gene is possibly TRBD1 (7 bases). The germline CDR1 and CDR2 sequences are SGHDT and YYEEEE. Trimming took off 4 bases at V and 0 bases at J, with 14 bases between the two ends. The CDR3 contains 15 residues. The CDR3 protein is CASSQNRGGSYEQYF. As DNA, the CDR3 is TGTGCCAGCAGCCAAAACAGGGGAGGCTCCTACGAGCAGTACTTC.